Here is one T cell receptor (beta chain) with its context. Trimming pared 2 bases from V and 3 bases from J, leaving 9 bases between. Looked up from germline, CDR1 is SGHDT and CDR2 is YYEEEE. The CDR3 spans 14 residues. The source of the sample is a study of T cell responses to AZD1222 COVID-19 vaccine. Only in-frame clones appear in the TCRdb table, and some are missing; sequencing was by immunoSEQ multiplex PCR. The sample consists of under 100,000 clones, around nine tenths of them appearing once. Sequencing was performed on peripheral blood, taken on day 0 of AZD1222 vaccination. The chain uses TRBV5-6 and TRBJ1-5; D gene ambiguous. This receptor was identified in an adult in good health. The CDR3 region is CASSLGPSNQPQHF. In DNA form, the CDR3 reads TGTGCCAGCAGCTTAGGGCCCTCCAATCAGCCCCAGCATTTT.